The clone carrying this TCR beta chain was observed a handful of times. This sample stems from a study of cytomegalovirus exposure and HLA in healthy donors. From the 120-subject validation cohort, which was separate from the roughly 630-subject first cohort, the donors were drawn. Method: immunoSEQ multiplex PCR; TCRdb's copy keeps in-frame clones and lacks some. The sample includes about 160,000 clones, 85% seen only once; the top ten take about 2%. V lost 0 bases, J lost 9 bases, and 14 bases lay in between. The germline V gene has CDR1 MNHNS and CDR2 SASEGT. This CDR3 region has 14 residues. The J gene is TRBJ1-1, the V gene TRBV6-1; maybe TRBD1 (5 bases). The source material was PBMCs. The TCR originated in a man between 25 and 39 years old in good health and CMV-seropositive. The CDR3 reads CASSEAFAGKKAFF. CDR3 DNA sequence: TGTGCCAGCAGTGAAGCGTTTGCAGGGAAAAAAGCTTTCTTT.